The 9 T cell receptor beta chains below were found in one sample sequenced in a study of Ad26.COV2.S vaccination and SARS-CoV-2 variants. As to treatment: some 20 received Ad26.COV2.S at low or high dose, single or two shots; about 5 received placebo; per-sample allocation not given. Day 63 after the first injection of vaccine or placebo was the sampling time. TCRdb's table, derived via immunoSEQ multiplex PCR, lists solely in-frame clones and lacks some. The table includes about 400,000 clones, 80% to 90% detected once. The source was peripheral blood, collected in a trial of Ad26.COV2.S vaccine versus placebo. These receptors were taken from a person between 18 and 65 years old who received the Ad26.COV2.S COVID-19 vaccine or a placebo.

The chain joins TRBV7-2 to TRBJ2-1; a possible D gene is TRBD2 (5 bases). With 5 bases removed from V and 2 bases from J, the gap between germline ends came to 13 bases. Germline assignment: CDR1 SGHTA and CDR2 FQGNSA. CDR3 length: 15 residues. The CDR3 loop is CASSLDSLAYNEQFF. Written as DNA, the CDR3 is TGTGCCAGCAGCCTGGACTCCCTTGCCTACAATGAGCAGTTCTTC.

This chain uses TRBV15 with TRBJ2-1, with D unclear. This CDR3 has 14 amino acids. Trimming pared 9 bases from V and 2 bases from J, leaving 14 bases between. Germline lookup yields CDR1 LNHNV and CDR2 YYDKDF (reference sequence). CDR3 residues: CATKPGDTYNEQFF. CDR3 DNA: TGTGCCACTAAGCCGGGTGACACCTACAATGAGCAGTTCTTC.

J is TRBJ2-7 and V is TRBV7-2, with D possibly being TRBD1 (7 bases). The ends were cut back, 1 base at V and 5 bases at J, with 12 bases in the middle. CDR1 and CDR2 from the germline V gene are SGHTA and FQGNSA. This CDR3 has 14 amino acids. The CDR3 region is CASSLVEGAHEQYF. In nucleotides, the CDR3 is TGTGCCAGCAGCTTAGTGGAGGGGGCCCACGAGCAGTACTTC.

This chain uses TRBV9 with TRBJ2-3; possibly TRBD1 for D (6 bases). Trimming cost V 4 bases and J 3 bases, with 18 bases left between them. CDR3 length: 16 amino acids. Germline loops: CDR1 SGDLS, CDR2 YYNGEE. The CDR3 DNA is TGTGCCAGCAGCTCCTCCACAGGGAGTGGTACAGATACGCAGTATTTT. This translates into CASSSSTGSGTDTQYF. The whole variable domain, filled in from reference TRBV9 and TRBJ2-3, reads DSGVTQTPKHLITATGQRVTLRCSPRSGDLSVYWYQQSLDQGLQFLIQYYNGEERAKGNILERFSAQQFPDLHSELNLSSLELGDSALYFCASSSSTGSGTDTQYFGPGTRLTVL.

This chain connects TRBV6-5 to TRBJ2-1, with 10 bases aligning to TRBD2. The CDR3 has 15 amino acids. The junction had 3 bases not matched to a gene; V was cut back by 7 bases and J by 0 bases. Germline loops: CDR1 MNHEY, CDR2 SVGAGI. CDR3 DNA: TGTGCCAGCATTAGCGGGGGGACCTCCTACAATGAGCAGTTCTTC. Its translation: CASISGGTSYNEQFF.

This chain uses TRBV7-9 with TRBJ2-2, with 7 nucleotides matching TRBD1. The germline gives CDR1 SEHNR, CDR2 FQNEAQ (reference sequence). This CDR3 is built from 15 residues. Trimming removed 2 bases from V and 1 base from J; junction bases left unmatched: 1. The CDR3 DNA is TGTGCCAGCAGCTTAAGGGGGCGGAACACCGGGGAGCTGTTTTTT. Amino acids: CASSLRGRNTGELFF. Combining the CDR3 with reference TRBV7-9 and TRBJ2-2 gives the whole variable domain DTGVSQNPRHKITKRGQNVTFRCDPISEHNRLYWYRQTLGQGPEFLTYFQNEAQLEKSRLLSDRFSAERPKGSFSTLEIQRTEQGDSAMYLCASSLRGRNTGELFFGEGSRLTVL.

The chain uses TRBV5-1 and TRBJ1-4, with D perhaps matching TRBD1 (5 bases). Per the germline V gene, CDR1 is SGHRS and CDR2 is YFSETQ. CDR3 length: 15 residues. V was clipped by 0 bases and J by 8 bases, with 14 bases between them. In nucleotides, the CDR3 is TGCGCCAGCAGCTTGGGTTACAGGCAAGGAGAAAAACTGTTTTTT. It specifies CASSLGYRQGEKLFF.

The chain uses TRBV5-1 and TRBJ1-1; 12 bases are a match to TRBD1. There are 17 residues in the CDR3. V lost 5 bases to trimming and J lost 1 base; unmatched junction nucleotides: 9. Germline CDR1 SGHRS, CDR2 YFSETQ. CDR3 coding DNA: TGCGCCAGCAGGCCCGTGGGACAGGGGGCGAAGAACACTGAAGCTTTCTTT. Translation: CASRPVGQGAKNTEAFF.

This clone was observed a few times. This chain joins TRBV5-5 and TRBJ2-1; perhaps D is TRBD1 or TRBD2 (5 bases each). There are 15 residues in the CDR3. The V and J ends lost 4 bases and 4 bases respectively, with 15 bases between them. The germline gives CDR1 SGHKS, CDR2 YYEKEE (reference sequence). The CDR3 spells CASSPFRDPYNEQFF. The DNA of the CDR3 is TGTGCCAGCAGCCCCTTCAGGGACCCTTACAATGAGCAGTTCTTC.